This entry lists 20 T cell receptor beta chains sequenced from one sample in a study of cytomegalovirus exposure and HLA in healthy donors. The primer mix had 60 Vbeta and 13 Jbeta primers. The repertoire was sequenced with immunoSEQ multiplex PCR; TCRdb's copy has only in-frame clones and lacks some. The sample holds 100,000 to 150,000 clones. The sample was PBMCs. These TCRs come from a man aged 18-30 years in good health and CMV-seronegative.

V gene TRBV6-5 combines with J gene TRBJ2-5; 7 nucleotides match TRBD2. Trimming removed 6 bases from V and 12 bases from J; junction bases left unmatched: 13. The CDR3 runs 13 residues. Germline CDR1 is MNHEY and CDR2 is SVGAGI. DNA for the CDR3: TGTGCCAGCAGCTTAAACTCCGGGGCGGGAGAGTACTTC. It codes for CASSLNSGAGEYF.

The chain employs TRBV6-6 and TRBJ1-1; unclear D gene. This CDR3 comprises 14 residues. Germline CDR1 is MNHNY and CDR2 is SVGAGI (reference sequence). The V gene lost 2 bases and the J gene lost 6 bases, with 13 bases spanning the gap. CDR3 sequence: CASSYGGVGAEAFF. In DNA, the CDR3 is TGTGCCAGCAGTTACGGCGGGGTAGGCGCTGAAGCTTTCTTT.

The chain employs TRBV5-5 and TRBJ1-4, with D perhaps TRBD1 (5 bases). V lost 3 bases and J 1 base, leaving 13 bases between the germline ends. Per the germline V gene, CDR1 is SGHKS and CDR2 is YYEKEE (reference sequence). This CDR3 has 16 amino acids. The CDR3 sequence: CASSSTVKQTNEKLFF. The CDR3 region has the DNA TGTGCCAGCAGCTCGACAGTGAAACAAACTAATGAAAAACTGTTTTTT. The whole variable domain, filled in from reference TRBV5-5 and TRBJ1-4, reads DAGVTQSPTHLIKTRGQQVTLRCSPISGHKSVSWYQQVLGQGPQFIFQYYEKEERGRGNFPDRFSARQFPNYSSELNVNALLLGDSALYLCASSSTVKQTNEKLFFGSGTQLSVL.

The rearrangement links TRBV7-9 to TRBJ1-3; D is unclear. CDR1 SEHNR and CDR2 FQNEAQ come from the germline V gene (reference sequence). The V end was cut by 1 base, the J end by 0 bases, with 7 bases between. This CDR3 spans 15 amino acids. The CDR3 protein is CASSLGGLSGNTIYF. CDR3 coding DNA: TGTGCCAGCAGCTTAGGCGGGCTCTCTGGAAACACCATATATTTT. Full variable domain (outside the CDR3, taken from reference TRBV7-9 and TRBJ1-3): DTGVSQNPRHKITKRGQNVTFRCDPISEHNRLYWYRQTLGQGPEFLTYFQNEAQLEKSRLLSDRFSAERPKGSFSTLEIQRTEQGDSAMYLCASSLGGLSGNTIYFGEGSWLTVV.

V is TRBV11-3 and J is TRBJ2-1, with D possibly being TRBD1 (6 bases). V dropped 3 bases and J dropped 5 bases, with 11 bases sitting between them. CDR3 length: 14 amino acids. CDR1 and CDR2 from the germline V gene are SGHNT and YENEEA. The CDR3 is CASSLEDRDNEQFF. The CDR3 DNA is TGTGCCAGCAGCTTGGAGGACAGAGACAATGAGCAGTTCTTC. The full variable domain, rest sourced from reference TRBV11-3 and TRBJ2-1, is EAGVVQSPRYKIIEKKQPVAFWCNPISGHNTLYWYLQNLGQGPELLIRYENEEAVDDSQLPKDRFSAERLKGVDSTLKIQPAELGDSAVYLCASSLEDRDNEQFFGPGTRLTVL.

On this clone itself: This same CDR3 is encoded by further DNA sequences in the sample. The V gene is TRBV6-5, the J gene TRBJ2-7; 10 positions match TRBD2. After removal of 0 bases from V and 4 bases from J, the junction contained 3 bases not matched to a gene. The CDR3 spans 15 residues. Germline assignment: CDR1 MNHEY and CDR2 SVGAGI. The chain's CDR3 is CASSYSSSGGYEQYF. In DNA, the CDR3 is TGTGCCAGCAGTTACTCATCTAGCGGGGGTTACGAGCAGTACTTC.

This chain uses TRBV5-1 with TRBJ2-1, with a weak D call TRBD1 (5 bases). Trimming shortened V by 3 bases and J by 3 bases, and 13 bases separated the two germline ends. CDR1 SGHRS and CDR2 YFSETQ come from the germline V gene. This CDR3 is built from 15 residues. CDR3 nucleotides: TGCGCCAGCAGCTGGACAACTTTTGACTACAATGAGCAGTTCTTC. It specifies CASSWTTFDYNEQFF.

The chain is built from TRBV28 and TRBJ2-7; D is perhaps TRBD1 (5 bases). The V gene's germline CDR1 is MDHEN and CDR2 SYDVKM. The CDR3 totals 15 residues. V shed 5 bases and J shed 0 bases, with 14 bases lying between them. This CDR3 is CASSSGASSSYEQYF. CDR3 sequence (DNA): TGTGCCAGCAGTAGTGGGGCTTCTAGCTCCTACGAGCAGTACTTC. The full variable domain, completed using reference TRBV28 and TRBJ2-7, is DVKVTQSSRYLVKRTGEKVFLECVQDMDHENMFWYRQDPGLGLRLIYFSYDVKMKEKGDIPEGYSVSREKKERFSLILESASTNQTSMYLCASSSGASSSYEQYFGPGTRLTVT.

V is TRBV28 and J is TRBJ2-2, with TRBD1 matching 9 bases. V was clipped by 7 bases and J by 6 bases; unmatched bases: 6. Germline V gives CDR1 MDHEN, CDR2 SYDVKM. This CDR3 is built from 14 residues. In nucleotides, the CDR3 is TGTGCCAGCAAAGGGACAGGGAGGTCCGGGGAGCTGTTTTTT. Translating it yields CASKGTGRSGELFF.

The chain joins TRBV6-1 to TRBJ2-2; weak D call: TRBD1 (5 bases). Germline CDR1 reads MNHNS; CDR2 reads SASEGT. The V gene lost 9 bases and the J gene lost 3 bases, with 14 bases spanning the gap. CDR3 length: 14 residues. CDR3 DNA sequence: TGTGCCAGTATTCGGAAGGGGTACACCGGGGAGCTGTTTTTT. Encoded protein: CASIRKGYTGELFF.

The rearrangement uses TRBV13 and TRBJ2-5; D might be TRBD1 (6 bases). The V and J ends lost 8 bases and 2 bases respectively, with 12 bases between them. Germline CDR1 is PRHDT and CDR2 is FYEKMQ (reference sequence). The CDR3 contains 13 residues. The CDR3 region has the DNA TGTGCCAGCGGAACCAGGGGACAAGAGACCCAGTACTTC. Translated: CASGTRGQETQYF.

The J gene is TRBJ1-3, the V gene TRBV28, with 8 nucleotides matching TRBD1. J lost 4 bases, V lost 4 bases, and 15 bases had no gene match. Germline V gene sequence: CDR1 MDHEN, CDR2 SYDVKM. The CDR3 covers 18 residues. This chain's CDR3 is CASSSQGPGTGHGNTIYF. The DNA of the CDR3 is TGTGCCAGCAGTTCCCAAGGACCCGGGACAGGTCACGGAAACACCATATATTTT.

The chain combines TRBV29-1 with TRBJ2-7; 8 bases are a match to TRBD1. V was pared by 5 bases and J by 4 bases, with 10 bases of the junction left unmatched. The CDR3 extends over 14 amino acids. Germline V gene sequence: CDR1 SQVTM, CDR2 ANQGSEA. This CDR3 is CSVPKSGGSYEQYF. The CDR3 bases are TGCAGCGTTCCAAAATCAGGGGGCTCGTACGAGCAGTACTTC.

This rearrangement joins TRBV28 to TRBJ2-7, with 12 bases lining up with TRBD1. The CDR3 is 14 amino acids. V dropped 3 bases and J dropped 7; count of bases not matched to a gene: 4. Per the germline V gene, CDR1 is MDHEN and CDR2 is SYDVKM. The CDR3 nucleotides are TGTGCCAGCAGTTTCCGGGACAGGGGGCATGAGCAGTACTTC. Its translation is CASSFRDRGHEQYF.

This chain uses TRBV28 with TRBJ1-2; tentative D call: TRBD1 (5 bases). The germline V gene has CDR1 MDHEN and CDR2 SYDVKM. There are 15 residues in the CDR3. Trimming left V 4 bases short and J 6 bases short, with 18 bases between. The CDR3 protein is CASSSWAQGFDGYTF. As DNA, the CDR3 is TGTGCCAGCAGTTCCTGGGCGCAGGGTTTCGATGGCTACACCTTC.

V gene TRBV19 combines with J gene TRBJ1-3; D may be TRBD1 (6 bases). Trimming shortened V by 5 bases and J by 7 bases, and 21 bases separated the two germline ends. This CDR3 is 16 amino acids long. The germline CDR1 and CDR2 sequences are LNHDA and SQIVND (reference sequence). CDR3 nucleotide sequence: TGTGCCAGTAGTTCGACAACCACACAGGGAGGGAACACCATATATTTT. Translated, it gives CASSSTTTQGGNTIYF.

The rearrangement links TRBV9 to TRBJ2-5; 7 nucleotides align to TRBD1. Germline CDR1 is SGDLS and CDR2 is YYNGEE. V dropped 4 bases and J dropped 1; count of bases not matched to a gene: 13. This CDR3 is built from 17 residues. The CDR3 reads CASSPAPGTEIQETQYF. The DNA for the CDR3 is TGTGCCAGCAGCCCAGCACCAGGGACAGAGATCCAAGAGACCCAGTACTTC.

V and J are TRBV7-2 and TRBJ1-1; D not resolved. This CDR3 is built from 15 residues. The V gene lost 0 bases and the J gene lost 0 bases, with 8 bases spanning the gap. Germline assignment: CDR1 SGHTA and CDR2 FQGNSA. CDR3 bases: TGTGCCAGCAGCTTAGCCACCGGAGTGAACACTGAAGCTTTCTTT. This gives the protein CASSLATGVNTEAFF. Using reference TRBV7-2 and TRBJ1-1 for the parts outside the CDR3, the full variable domain is GAGVSQSPSNKVTEKGKDVELRCDPISGHTALYWYRQSLGQGLEFLIYFQGNSAPDKSGLPSDRFSAERTGGSVSTLTIQRTQQEDSAVYLCASSLATGVNTEAFFGQGTRLTVV.

The chain carries TRBV10-1 and TRBJ2-3; 9 bases match TRBD1. Looked up from germline, CDR1 is WNHNN and CDR2 is SYGVQD (reference sequence). The V and J ends lost 8 bases and 3 bases, in that order; junction bases with no gene match: 6. The CDR3 runs to 14 residues. The CDR3 sequence: CASLRQGGTDTQYF. The CDR3 coding sequence is TGCGCCAGCCTTAGACAGGGGGGGACAGATACGCAGTATTTT.

The genes are TRBV27 and TRBJ2-7, with 10 bases fitting TRBD1. Germline V gene sequence: CDR1 MNHEY, CDR2 SMNVEV (reference sequence). This CDR3 has 17 amino acids. V shed 1 base, J shed 3 bases, and the junction held 9 bases outside the gene matches. CDR3 bases: TGTGCCAGCAGTTTATTGGGTATGACAGGGGGCAACTACGAGCAGTACTTC. Translating it yields CASSLLGMTGGNYEQYF.